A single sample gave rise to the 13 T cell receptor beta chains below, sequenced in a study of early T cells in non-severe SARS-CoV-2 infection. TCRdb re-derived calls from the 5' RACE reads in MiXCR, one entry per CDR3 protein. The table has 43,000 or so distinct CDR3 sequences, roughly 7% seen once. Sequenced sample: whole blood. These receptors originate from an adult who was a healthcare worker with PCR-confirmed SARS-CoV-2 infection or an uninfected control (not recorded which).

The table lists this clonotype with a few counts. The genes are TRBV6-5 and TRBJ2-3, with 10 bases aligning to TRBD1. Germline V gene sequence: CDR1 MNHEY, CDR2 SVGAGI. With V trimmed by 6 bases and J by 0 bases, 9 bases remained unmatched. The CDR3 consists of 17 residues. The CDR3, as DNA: TGTGCCAGCAGCCTCGACAGGGGGCAAGCTAGCACAGATACGCAGTATTTT. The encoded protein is CASSLDRGQASTDTQYF.

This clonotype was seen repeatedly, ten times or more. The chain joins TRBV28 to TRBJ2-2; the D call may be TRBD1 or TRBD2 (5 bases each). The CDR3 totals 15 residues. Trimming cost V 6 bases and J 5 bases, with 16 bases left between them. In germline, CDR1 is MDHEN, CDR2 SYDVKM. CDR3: CASSQKGEFTGELFF. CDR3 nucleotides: TGTGCCAGCAGCCAAAAAGGGGAGTTTACCGGGGAGCTGTTTTTT. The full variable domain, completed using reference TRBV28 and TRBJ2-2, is DVKVTQSSRYLVKRTGEKVFLECVQDMDHENMFWYRQDPGLGLRLIYFSYDVKMKEKGDIPEGYSVSREKKERFSLILESASTNQTSMYLCASSQKGEFTGELFFGEGSRLTVL.

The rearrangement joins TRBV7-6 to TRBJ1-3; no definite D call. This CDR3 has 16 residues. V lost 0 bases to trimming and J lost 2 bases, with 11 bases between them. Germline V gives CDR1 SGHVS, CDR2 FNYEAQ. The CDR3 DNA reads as TGTGCCAGCAGCTTAGCCGGGGTGAAAACTGGAAACACCATATATTTT. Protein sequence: CASSLAGVKTGNTIYF.

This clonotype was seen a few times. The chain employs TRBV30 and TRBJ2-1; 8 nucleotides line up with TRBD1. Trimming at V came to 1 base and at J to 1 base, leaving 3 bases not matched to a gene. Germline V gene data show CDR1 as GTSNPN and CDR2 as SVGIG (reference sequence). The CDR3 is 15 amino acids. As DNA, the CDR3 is TGTGCCTGGAGTGCGGGGACAGGATCCTACAATGAGCAGTTCTTC. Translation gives CAWSAGTGSYNEQFF.

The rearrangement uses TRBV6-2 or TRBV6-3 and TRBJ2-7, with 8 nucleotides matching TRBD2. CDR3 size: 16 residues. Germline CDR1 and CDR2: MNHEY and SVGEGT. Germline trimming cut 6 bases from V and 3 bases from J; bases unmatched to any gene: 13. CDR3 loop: CASSPLHPGLVYEQYF. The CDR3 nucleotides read TGTGCCAGCAGCCCTCTCCACCCGGGACTAGTCTACGAGCAGTACTTC.

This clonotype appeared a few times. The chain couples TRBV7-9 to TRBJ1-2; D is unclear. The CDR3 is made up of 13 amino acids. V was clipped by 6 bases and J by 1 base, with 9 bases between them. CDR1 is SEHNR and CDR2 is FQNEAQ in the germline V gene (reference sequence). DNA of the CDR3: TGTGCCAGCAGACCAGGATTTAACTATGGCTACACCTTC. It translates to CASRPGFNYGYTF.

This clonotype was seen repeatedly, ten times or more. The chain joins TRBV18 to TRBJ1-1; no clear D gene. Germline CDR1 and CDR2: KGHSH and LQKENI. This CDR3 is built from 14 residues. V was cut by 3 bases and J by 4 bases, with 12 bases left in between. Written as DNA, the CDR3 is TGTGCCAGCTCACCCAGGACGATAGCCACTGAAGCTTTCTTT. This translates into CASSPRTIATEAFF.

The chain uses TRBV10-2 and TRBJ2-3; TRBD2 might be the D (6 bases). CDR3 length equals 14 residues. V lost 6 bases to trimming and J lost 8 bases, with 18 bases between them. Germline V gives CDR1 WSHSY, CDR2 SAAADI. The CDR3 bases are TGCGCCAGCAGATCAGCCGGGGGAGCCGGTACGCAGTATTTT. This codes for CASRSAGGAGTQYF.

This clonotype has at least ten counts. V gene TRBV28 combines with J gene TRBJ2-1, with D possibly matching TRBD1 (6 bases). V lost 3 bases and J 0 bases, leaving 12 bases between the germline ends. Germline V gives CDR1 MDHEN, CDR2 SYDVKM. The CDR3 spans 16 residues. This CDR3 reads CASSLTGQSSYNEQFF. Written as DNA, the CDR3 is TGTGCCAGCAGTTTGACAGGCCAAAGCTCCTACAATGAGCAGTTCTTC.

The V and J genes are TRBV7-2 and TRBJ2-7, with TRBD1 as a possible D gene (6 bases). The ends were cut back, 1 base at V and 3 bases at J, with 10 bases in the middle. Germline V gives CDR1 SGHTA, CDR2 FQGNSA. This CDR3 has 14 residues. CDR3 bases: TGTGCCAGCAGCTTAGAATGGGACATCTACGAGCAGTACTTC. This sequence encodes CASSLEWDIYEQYF.

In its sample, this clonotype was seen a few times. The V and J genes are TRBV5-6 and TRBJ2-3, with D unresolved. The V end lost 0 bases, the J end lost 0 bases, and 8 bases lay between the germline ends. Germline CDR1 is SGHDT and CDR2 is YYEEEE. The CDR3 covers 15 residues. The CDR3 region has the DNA TGTGCCAGCAGCTTGGCTATGACTAGCACAGATACGCAGTATTTT. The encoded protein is CASSLAMTSTDTQYF.

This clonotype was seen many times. The CDR3 is CAISNRDVETQYF. The CDR3 DNA follows: TGTGCCATCTCGAACAGGGACGTAGAGACCCAGTACTTC. This sequence joins TRBV10-3 and TRBJ2-5; tentatively, D is TRBD1 (6 bases). V was trimmed by 8 bases and J by 4 bases, leaving 14 bases between them. CDR1 ENHRY and CDR2 SYGVKD come from the germline V gene. The CDR3 consists of 13 residues.

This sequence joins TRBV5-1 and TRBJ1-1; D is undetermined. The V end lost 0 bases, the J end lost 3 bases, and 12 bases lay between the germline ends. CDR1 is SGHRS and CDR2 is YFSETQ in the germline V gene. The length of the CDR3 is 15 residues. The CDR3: CASSLGPALDTEAFF. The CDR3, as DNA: TGCGCCAGCAGCTTGGGCCCAGCTCTAGACACTGAAGCTTTCTTT. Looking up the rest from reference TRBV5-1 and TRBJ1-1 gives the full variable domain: KAGVTQTPRYLIKTRGQQVTLSCSPISGHRSVSWYQQTPGQGLQFLFEYFSETQRNKGNFPGRFSGRQFSNSRSEMNVSTLELGDSALYLCASSLGPALDTEAFFGQGTRLTVV.